This T cell receptor beta chain was identified in a study of blood T cells in healthy people across ages. Using a J-beta primer mix together with a sample-barcoded 5' primer, a second PCR was run for roughly 6 to 12 cycles. TCRdb processed the 5' RACE reads anew with MiXCR; each CDR3 protein has one entry. The table includes about 1,000,000 distinct CDR3 sequences, 35% to 55% detected once. Germline-derived CDR1 and CDR2 are MNHEY and SMNVEV (reference sequence). This CDR3 contains 13 residues. V was cut by 5 bases and J by 1 base, with 6 bases left in between. The chain couples TRBV27 to TRBJ1-5; D remains ambiguous. The receptor was derived from a woman in her fifties or sixties in good health. Sequenced input: blood. The CDR3 loop reads CASSVWSNQPQHF. The CDR3 DNA sequence: TGTGCCAGCAGTGTATGGAGCAATCAGCCCCAGCATTTT.